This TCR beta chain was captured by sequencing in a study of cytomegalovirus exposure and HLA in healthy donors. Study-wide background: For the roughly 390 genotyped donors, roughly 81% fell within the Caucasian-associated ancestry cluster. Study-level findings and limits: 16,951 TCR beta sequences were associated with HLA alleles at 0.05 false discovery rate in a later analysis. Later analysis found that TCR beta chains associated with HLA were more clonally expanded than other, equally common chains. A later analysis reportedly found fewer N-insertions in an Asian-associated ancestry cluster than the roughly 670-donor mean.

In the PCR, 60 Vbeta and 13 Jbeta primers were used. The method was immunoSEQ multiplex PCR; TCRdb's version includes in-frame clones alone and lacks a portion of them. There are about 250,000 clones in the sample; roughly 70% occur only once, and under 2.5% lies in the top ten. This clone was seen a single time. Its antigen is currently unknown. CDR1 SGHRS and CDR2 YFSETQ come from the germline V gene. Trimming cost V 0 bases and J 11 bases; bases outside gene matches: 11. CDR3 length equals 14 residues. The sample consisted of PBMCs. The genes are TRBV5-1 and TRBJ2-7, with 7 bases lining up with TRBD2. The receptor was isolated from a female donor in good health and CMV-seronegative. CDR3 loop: CASSLGLAEDWEYF. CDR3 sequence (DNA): TGCGCCAGCAGCTTGGGCCTAGCGGAAGACTGGGAGTACTTC.